These T cell receptor beta chains were read from a single sample in a study of radiation and T cells in renal cell carcinoma. Clones were sequenced by immunoSEQ multiplex PCR, and TCRdb holds only the in-frame ones, with some missing. This table has approximately 120,000 clones, around 80% appearing once. Sequencing used blood, obtained from a patient whose treatment included radiotherapy and nephrectomy. These TCRs come from a woman aged 60-75 years with renal cell carcinoma. Each CDR3 is given with its conserved first and last residue. D genes are given only for firm matches. Only some rows state a clone size, as once, few, many or a class for expanded clones.

clone size: .
V gene: TRBV15
J gene: TRBJ2-3
D gene: TRBD2
CDR3 DNA: TGTGCCACCAGCAGTAGCGGGGGGGCAGCAACAGATACGCAGTATTTT
CDR3 protein: CATSSSGGAATDTQYF

clone size: .
V gene: TRBV13
J gene: TRBJ2-1
D gene: .
CDR3 DNA: TGTGCCAGCAGCGTCCGGGACACGGACTGGTTCTCCTACAATGAGCAGTTCTTC
CDR3 protein: CASSVRDTDWFSYNEQFF

clone size: .
V gene: TRBV2
J gene: TRBJ1-3
D gene: .
CDR3 DNA: TGTGCCAGCAGCGGGACGGATGCAGCCTCTGGAAACACCATATATTTT
CDR3 protein: CASSGTDAASGNTIYF

clone size: once
V gene: TRBV5-6
J gene: TRBJ2-3
D gene: TRBD1
CDR3 DNA: TGTGCCAGCAGCCAAAACACAGGGGCAGATACGCAGTATTTT
CDR3 protein: CASSQNTGADTQYF

clone size: .
V gene: TRBV27
J gene: TRBJ1-2
D gene: TRBD1
CDR3 DNA: TGTGCCAGCAGGGGGGACAGGGACCGGGCTGGCTACACCTTC
CDR3 protein: CASRGDRDRAGYTF

clone size: .
V gene: TRBV5-6
J gene: TRBJ1-5
D gene: .
CDR3 DNA: TGTGCCAGCAGCCGGGAGGCGAATCAGCCCCAGCATTTT
CDR3 protein: CASSREANQPQHF

clone size: .
V gene: TRBV5-1
J gene: TRBJ1-1
D gene: .
CDR3 DNA: TGCGCCAGCGCCCCCACGTCGGTAAGGAACACTGAAGCTTTCTTT
CDR3 protein: CASAPTSVRNTEAFF

clone size: once
V gene: TRBV9
J gene: TRBJ1-4
D gene: .
CDR3 DNA: TGTGCCAGCTCTCGTGGGGCGTCAACTAATGAAAAACTGTTTTTT
CDR3 protein: CASSRGASTNEKLFF

clone size: once
V gene: TRBV5-1
J gene: TRBJ2-7
D gene: TRBD2
CDR3 DNA: TGCGCCAGCAGCTCAGGACTAGCGGGAGGGTTCGACGAGCAGTACTTC
CDR3 protein: CASSSGLAGGFDEQYF

clone size: .
V gene: TRBV30
J gene: TRBJ1-2
D gene: .
CDR3 DNA: TGTGCCTGGAGTGTACGGGACGCAAGCTACACCTTC
CDR3 protein: CAWSVRDASYTF

clone size: .
V gene: TRBV5-4
J gene: TRBJ2-7
D gene: .
CDR3 DNA: TGTGCCAGCAGCCCCGGACCATACGCTGGGGACTACGAGCAGTACTTC
CDR3 protein: CASSPGPYAGDYEQYF

clone size: .
V gene: TRBV11-1
J gene: TRBJ2-1
D gene: .
CDR3 DNA: TGTGCCAGCAGCCCAAACGCGGGCAGCCTTTCCTACAATGAGCAGTTCTTC
CDR3 protein: CASSPNAGSLSYNEQFF

clone size: few
V gene: TRBV5-1
J gene: TRBJ1-5
D gene: .
CDR3 DNA: TGCGCCAGCAGCTTGGAGCCCTCGGGTCAGCCCCAGCATTTT
CDR3 protein: CASSLEPSGQPQHF

clone size: .
V gene: TRBV28
J gene: TRBJ2-3
D gene: .
CDR3 DNA: TGTGCCAGCAGTTTAGCACTACTAGCTGCAGATACGCAGTATTTT
CDR3 protein: CASSLALLAADTQYF

clone size: .
V gene: TRBV5-4
J gene: TRBJ1-1
D gene: TRBD1
CDR3 DNA: TGTGCCAGCAGCCTAGGGACAGGGGGCGGTCTGAACACTGAAGCTTTCTTT
CDR3 protein: CASSLGTGGGLNTEAFF

clone size: .
V gene: TRBV6-1
J gene: TRBJ2-7
D gene: .
CDR3 DNA: TGTGCCAGCAGTGAATCTCGTCGTCGGGGGGCAGGGGCCTCCTACGAGCAGTACTTC
CDR3 protein: CASSESRRRGAGASYEQYF

clone size: .
V gene: TRBV28
J gene: TRBJ1-1
D gene: .
CDR3 DNA: TGTGCCAGCAGTTTACAAGGGGCCATGAACACTGAAGCTTTCTTT
CDR3 protein: CASSLQGAMNTEAFF

clone size: .
V gene: TRBV4-2
J gene: TRBJ2-7
D gene: TRBD2
CDR3 DNA: TGTGCCAGCAGCCAAGAATTGGGGGGGTACTACGAGCAGTACTTC
CDR3 protein: CASSQELGGYYEQYF

clone size: few
V gene: TRBV10-1
J gene: TRBJ1-5
D gene: .
CDR3 DNA: TGCGCCAGTGGACTACTTAGCAATCAGCCCCAGCATTTT
CDR3 protein: CASGLLSNQPQHF

clone size: .
V gene: TRBV29-1
J gene: TRBJ1-1
D gene: TRBD1
CDR3 DNA: TGCAGCGCCGCCACAGGGGGGGATACTGAAGCTTTCTTT
CDR3 protein: CSAATGGDTEAFF

clone size: .
V gene: TRBV7-7
J gene: TRBJ2-5
D gene: .
CDR3 DNA: TGTGCTAGCAGCGAGAACCAAGAGACCCAGTACTTC
CDR3 protein: CASSENQETQYF

clone size: .
V gene: TRBV27
J gene: TRBJ2-7
D gene: .
CDR3 DNA: TGTGCCAGCAGTTTATGGCAGGGGGGGGAGCAGTACTTC
CDR3 protein: CASSLWQGGEQYF

clone size: .
V gene: TRBV6-1
J gene: TRBJ2-5
D gene: .
CDR3 DNA: TGTGCCGGCAGCCTCAGACAGCAAGAGACCCAGTACTTC
CDR3 protein: CAGSLRQQETQYF

clone size: .
V gene: TRBV5-4
J gene: TRBJ1-1
D gene: TRBD1
CDR3 DNA: TGTGCCAGCAGCTTTGGACAGGGTGTTGTTGAAGCTTTCTTT
CDR3 protein: CASSFGQGVVEAFF

clone size: .
V gene: TRBV5-1
J gene: TRBJ1-2
D gene: .
CDR3 DNA: TGCGCCAGCAGCACCGACAGGCTTAACTATGGCTACACCTTC
CDR3 protein: CASSTDRLNYGYTF

clone size: .
V gene: TRBV19
J gene: TRBJ2-1
D gene: TRBD2
CDR3 DNA: TGTGCCAGTAGCACGACTAGCGGGAGCTACAATGAGCAGTTCTTC
CDR3 protein: CASSTTSGSYNEQFF

clone size: few
V gene: TRBV6-5
J gene: TRBJ1-6
D gene: .
CDR3 DNA: TGTGCCACCTCGGGGGGCGTGAATTCACCCCTCCACTTT
CDR3 protein: CATSGGVNSPLHF

clone size: .
V gene: TRBV7-7
J gene: TRBJ1-4
D gene: .
CDR3 DNA: TGTGCTAGCAGCCAAGGTTTCGGTACTAATGAAAAACTGTTTTTT
CDR3 protein: CASSQGFGTNEKLFF

clone size: .
V gene: TRBV11-2
J gene: TRBJ1-2
D gene: TRBD1
CDR3 DNA: TGTGCCAGCAGCTTAGCTCTAGGGGGCGGCGGCTACACCTTC
CDR3 protein: CASSLALGGGGYTF

clone size: .
V gene: TRBV10-1
J gene: TRBJ1-6
D gene: .
CDR3 DNA: TGCGCCAGCAGTGATCTGGGTGTCGGGGCATATATGGGTACACCCCTCCACTTT
CDR3 protein: CASSDLGVGAYMGTPLHF